Listed below are T cell receptor beta chains from one sample, sequenced in a study of cytomegalovirus exposure and HLA in healthy donors. Profiled with immunoSEQ multiplex PCR; TCRdb holds only in-frame clones, not every one. The data contain around 63,000 clones, less than 96% of them singletons. Sample: PBMCs. The receptors were sampled from a woman between 18 and 29 years old in good health and CMV-seronegative. Both conserved end residues are part of each CDR3. D genes are given only for firm matches. The size entry is marked missing in some rows and otherwise reads once, few, many or a size class.

D gene | J gene | clone size | V gene | CDR3 length | CDR3 protein | CDR3 DNA
TRBD1 | TRBJ2-7 | - | TRBV27 | 15 | CASTAPSQGAYEQYF | TGTGCCAGCACGGCCCCCAGCCAGGGGGCCTACGAGCAGTACTTC
- | TRBJ2-5 | - | TRBV4-3 | 14 | CASSPHASQETQYF | TGCGCCAGCAGCCCTCATGCCAGCCAAGAGACCCAGTACTTC
TRBD2 | TRBJ2-7 | - | TRBV5-5 | 15 | CASSSGEGMVDEQYF | TGTGCCAGCAGCTCTGGGGAGGGTATGGTGGACGAGCAGTACTTC
TRBD1 | TRBJ1-1 | - | TRBV27 | 14 | CASSWDRGYTEAFF | TGTGCCAGCAGTTGGGACAGGGGTTACACTGAAGCTTTCTTT
- | TRBJ2-7 | - | TRBV6-5 | 13 | CASALGRSYEQYF | TGTGCCAGCGCTCTGGGCCGCTCCTACGAGCAGTACTTC
TRBD2 | TRBJ2-3 | - | TRBV7-6 | 16 | CASSPGLGGGPDTQYF | TGTGCCAGCAGCCCAGGGCTTGGCGGGGGGCCGGATACGCAGTATTTT
TRBD1 | TRBJ1-1 | once | TRBV27 | 14 | CASSSTGGSTEAFF | TGTGCCAGCAGTTCAACAGGGGGGAGCACTGAAGCTTTCTTT
- | TRBJ2-3 | - | TRBV6-5 | 13 | CASSGSTTDTQYF | TGTGCCAGCAGTGGTAGCACCACAGATACGCAGTATTTT
- | TRBJ2-3 | once | TRBV10-2 | 12 | CASSGGGDTQYF | TGCGCCAGCAGTGGGGGCGGAGATACGCAGTATTTT
- | TRBJ1-4 | - | TRBV28 | 14 | CASSLRGTNEKLFF | TGTGCCAGCAGTCTCCGGGGGACTAATGAAAAACTGTTTTTT
- | TRBJ2-4 | - | TRBV28 | 16 | CASSFGWGLAKNIQYF | TGTGCCAGCAGTTTCGGATGGGGCCTAGCCAAAAACATTCAGTACTTC
TRBD2 | TRBJ2-1 | - | TRBV4-1 | 20 | CASSHPWTGLAGGSYNEQFF | TGCGCCAGCAGCCACCCATGGACGGGATTAGCGGGAGGGTCCTACAATGAGCAGTTCTTC
TRBD1 | TRBJ2-1 | - | TRBV6-1 | 14 | CASRRDRVRDEQFF | TGTGCCAGCAGGCGGGACAGGGTTAGGGATGAGCAGTTCTTC
- | TRBJ2-2 | - | TRBV5-5 | 17 | CASSLAVWDTNTGELFF | TGTGCCAGCAGCTTGGCCGTGTGGGACACGAACACCGGGGAGCTGTTTTTT
- | TRBJ2-5 | - | TRBV7-8 | 16 | CASSPERIPRKETQYF | TGTGCCAGCAGCCCAGAGCGGATACCTCGAAAAGAGACCCAGTACTTC
- | TRBJ1-1 | once | TRBV5-1 | 12 | CASSGGPLGAFF | TGCGCCAGCAGCGGCGGGCCCTTGGGAGCTTTCTTT
TRBD2 | TRBJ2-5 | - | TRBV18 | 17 | CASSPRGGGRWEETQYF | TGTGCCAGCTCACCACGGGGCGGGGGTCGGTGGGAAGAGACCCAGTACTTC
- | TRBJ1-1 | - | TRBV11-1 | 13 | CASSLLGGTEAFF | TGTGCCAGCAGCTTATTGGGAGGCACTGAAGCTTTCTTT
- | TRBJ2-7 | - | TRBV4-1 | 15 | CASSLGLDAEYEQYF | TGCGCCAGCAGCCTGGGACTCGACGCGGAGTACGAGCAGTACTTC
- | TRBJ2-7 | few | TRBV25-1 | 16 | CASTPVAGQSSYEQYF | TGTGCCAGCACCCCAGTGGCGGGCCAGAGCTCCTACGAGCAGTACTTC
- | TRBJ2-3 | - | TRBV28 | 15 | CASSLGGRGTDTQYF | TGTGCCAGCAGTTTGGGGGGCAGGGGGACAGATACGCAGTATTTT
- | TRBJ2-1 | - | TRBV5-5 | 17 | CASSPGTPRSSYNEQFF | TGTGCCAGCAGCCCGGGGACTCCGAGGAGCTCCTACAATGAGCAGTTCTTC
- | TRBJ2-5 | - | TRBV7-9 | 13 | CASSLPYQETQYF | TGTGCCAGCAGCTTACCGTACCAAGAGACCCAGTACTTC
TRBD2 | TRBJ2-7 | - | TRBV2 | 19 | CASSRDPSLAGGPGYEQYF | TGTGCCAGCAGCCGCGACCCCTCACTAGCGGGAGGGCCAGGCTACGAGCAGTACTTC
- | TRBJ2-7 | - | TRBV9 | 14 | CASSVGAGWDEQYF | TGTGCCAGCAGCGTAGGGGCCGGTTGGGACGAGCAGTACTTC